This T cell receptor beta chain appears in the sequencing data of a study of cytomegalovirus exposure and HLA in healthy donors. General study results and limits: TCR beta chains numbering about 160 were designated cytomegalovirus-associated.

This clone was detected a few times. The target antigen is unknown. CDR1 and CDR2 (germline): MDHEN, SYDVKM. The CDR3 spans 14 residues. The J segment lost 7 bases and the V segment lost 3 bases, leaving 8 bases of the junction unmatched. The PCR contained 60 Vbeta and 13 Jbeta primers. Using immunoSEQ multiplex PCR, the repertoire was profiled, and TCRdb retains in-frame clones only, with some absent. The sample records under 200,000 clones, about 80% being singletons. The chain is built from TRBV28 and TRBJ2-7, with TRBD1 matching over 8 bases. The receptor's source is a man aged 25-45 years in good health and CMV-seronegative. Material for sequencing was PBMCs. The CDR3 region has the DNA TGTGCCAGCAGTTTTGCAGGGGGCGCGGGTGAGCAGTACTTC. As protein: CASSFAGGAGEQYF.